The T cell receptor beta chain described here comes from a study of low-dose radiotherapy and immunotherapy resistance in tumors (dated by TCRdb to between 2020 and 2023). Background on the whole study: Patients in Cohort 1 were given 0.5 Gy per fraction every 2 weeks, and the prescribed total PTV dose was 6.5 Gy. Patients were given nivolumab as a 240 mg flat dose every two weeks and ipilimumab at 1 mg/kg every six weeks, with both drugs delivered intravenously. Patients took aspirin 300 mg orally once daily for four cycles, starting on cycle 1 day 1. Cyclophosphamide 200 mg/m2 was given intravenously every two weeks, one day before each radiation and immunotherapy administration. Eight patients were included in the translational analysis: three from the first dose cohort and the first five from the second dose cohort. Patients in Cohort 2 were given 1 Gy per fraction every two weeks, for a total of 13 Gy across 26 weeks. The trial did not randomize participants into treatment groups.

Reading the label with the study, this specimen's time point is: after trial treatment. This specimen's treatment or condition label, interpreted: LDRT plus nivolumab, ipilimumab, low-dose cyclophosphamide and aspirin (RACIN trial). The donors took part in RACIN, a single-arm, phase I, dose-escalation trial that combined nivolumab, ipilimumab, aspirin, low-dose cyclophosphamide and low-dose radiotherapy. Patients were eligible if they had advanced solid tumors that were TIL-negative. This sample was sequenced with an Illumina HiSeq 2500. First-strand cDNA was synthesized with Superscript III and a set of TRAV- and TRBV-specific primers, covering both TCRalpha and TCRbeta chains. TCRs were amplified with Phusion for around 18 PCR cycles using a constant-region primer together with the adapter attached to the V primers. The MessageAmp II aRNA Amplification Kit was used to amplify the isolated mRNA, with in vitro transcription run for 16 hours at 37 degrees C. The Dynabeads mRNA DIRECT Purification Kit was used to isolate mRNA for TCR sequencing. Indexed Illumina adapters were added in a second approximately 26-cycle Phusion PCR, and the resulting products were purified with AMPure XP beads. Concerning the study's data processing: Using custom Perl scripts, TCR sequences encoding the same protein were pooled, out-of-frame sequences were removed, and the abundance of each clonotype was computed. TCR sequences supported by only a single read were excluded from analysis. Repertoire metrics included Shannon entropy, Gini index, clonality, richness, and frequency of TCRs shared between repertoires. Using fastp trimming at Q25 and MiXCR clonotype assembly, TCRdb reanalyzed the public sequencing data and kept in-frame beta chains. Identical CDR3 protein sequences are pooled into one entry, listed with their most common genes and DNA. TCRdb's processing, not the study's, gives the V and J calls here. The sample records approximately 84,000 distinct CDR3 sequences, about a sixth of which are singletons. Of the sample, roughly 1.4% is held by the ten largest clones.

V sheds 3 bases and J sheds 8 bases, leaving 16 bases between their ends. CDR3 length: 13 amino acids, cysteine to phenylalanine. Just CDR3 DNA is preserved here, 39 bases in frame from base 1. The germline V gene encodes CDR1 GTSNPN and CDR2 SVGIG (reference sequence). This clonotype was detected many times. Its recognized antigen is unknown. No base quality values were provided; no much bigger clone lies one nucleotide off. The TCR sequence derives from a male donor with prostate cancer. Recombination connected TRBV30 to TRBJ1-2; TRBD1 could be the D gene, as 6 bases match. The sequencing used PBMCs, collected after low-dose radiotherapy plus immunotherapy. The CDR3 region reads CAWRSTGSGGYTF. The DNA sequence is given as TGTGCCTGGAGGTCTACAGGGTCAGGCGGCTACACCTTC.